What follows are 23 T cell receptor beta chains derived from one specimen sequenced in a study of identical twins listed by TCRdb under 2016. The method was 5' RACE. Sequenced using an Illumina HiSeq 2000. Starting from the raw public reads, TCRdb applied fastp trimming at Q25, assembled clones with MiXCR and retained in-frame beta chains. Each CDR3 protein gets just one entry, which takes the most common genes and DNA from the rows behind it. The sample profile shows around 290,000 distinct CDR3 sequences; roughly 10% of them were found once. The ten biggest clones cover roughly 6.8% of the sample. These same data were also listed under a study on yellow fever vaccine responses in identical twins.

Input material: CD8+ T cells sorted from blood. The receptors originated from a woman aged 18-29 years in good health.

There are many counts of this clonotype. The CDR3 protein is CSVGGGQGLAYGYTF. The CDR3 DNA follows: TGCAGCGTGGGAGGCGGACAGGGGTTGGCCTATGGCTACACCTTC. J is TRBJ1-2 and V is TRBV29-1; 9 bases match TRBD1. J gave up 4 bases and V 6 bases, and 12 bases lay outside the gene matches. The CDR3 is 15 amino acids. In germline, CDR1 is SQVTM, CDR2 ANQGSEA.

This clonotype was counted only a few times. V is TRBV19 and J is TRBJ2-7; 10 nucleotides align to TRBD2. The CDR3 covers 15 residues. In germline, CDR1 is LNHDA, CDR2 SQIVND (reference sequence). Germline trimming cut 3 bases from V and 7 bases from J; bases unmatched to any gene: 9. The CDR3 reads CASSITSGTGEEQYF. DNA of the CDR3: TGTGCCAGTAGTATCACTAGCGGGACTGGGGAAGAGCAGTACTTC.

This clonotype was seen ten or more times. CDR3 DNA sequence: TGTGCCAGCAGTGAAAGGTTGAGGGACAGTGTCTATGGCTACACCTTC. Translated, it gives CASSERLRDSVYGYTF. The rearrangement joins TRBV2 to TRBJ1-2; TRBD1 matches at 7 bases. Trimming cost V 2 bases and J 4 bases; bases outside gene matches: 10. Germline CDR1 is SNHLY and CDR2 is FYNNEI. This CDR3 spans 16 amino acids.

This clonotype was seen more than once but under ten times. The V call is TRBV4-2, the J call TRBJ2-5; D perhaps matches TRBD2 (7 bases). Germline V gene sequence: CDR1 LGHNA, CDR2 YNFKEQ. CDR3 length: 16 residues. V shed 0 bases and J shed 2 bases, with 13 bases lying between them. CDR3 nucleotides: TGTGCCAGCAGCCAAGAGGAAGGGGGGGTTCAAGAGACCCAGTACTTC. Protein: CASSQEEGGVQETQYF.

The chain has TRBV29-1 and TRBJ1-4; no reliable D call. This CDR3 has 13 amino acids. Trimming left V 5 bases short and J 5 bases short, with 12 bases between. CDR1 and CDR2 (germline): SQVTM, ANQGSEA. CDR3 nucleotide sequence: TGCAGCGTTACGCTCCGACTCAATGAAAAACTGTTTTTT. Encoded protein: CSVTLRLNEKLFF.

The V and J genes are TRBV29-1 and TRBJ1-1; 12 nucleotides match TRBD1. The CDR3 is 15 residues long. Germline CDR1 reads SQVTM; CDR2 reads ANQGSEA. The V segment lost 4 bases and the J segment 7 bases; nucleotides outside the gene matches: 10. The CDR3 DNA reads as TGCAGCGTTGGGGGGACAGGGGGCCGATCTCGTGAAGCTTTCTTT. Translating it yields CSVGGTGGRSREAFF.

This clonotype has ten or more counts. The J gene is TRBJ2-2, the V gene TRBV6-2 or TRBV6-3, with 11 bases aligning to TRBD1. The CDR3 consists of 15 residues. V was clipped by 6 bases and J by 4 bases; unmatched bases: 4. The germline V gene encodes CDR1 MNHEY and CDR2 SVGEGT. CDR3 residues: CASRTGQGVTGELFF. CDR3 DNA sequence: TGTGCCAGCAGGACGGGACAGGGGGTCACCGGGGAGCTGTTTTTT.

The chain is built from TRBV27 and TRBJ2-3, with TRBD2 matching over 10 bases. Germline CDR1 and CDR2: MNHEY and SMNVEV (reference sequence). V was clipped by 1 base and J by 6 bases; unmatched bases: 10. The CDR3 is 17 amino acids. The CDR3 sequence: CASSLLASGGERDTQYF. In DNA, the CDR3 is TGTGCCAGCAGTTTATTGGCTAGCGGGGGAGAGCGGGATACGCAGTATTTT.

This clonotype occurred many times. The chain links TRBV12-3 or TRBV12-4 to TRBJ1-5, with D uncertain. V was pared by 6 bases and J by 0 bases, with 15 bases between. CDR3 length: 16 amino acids. The CDR3 coding sequence is TGTGCCAGCAGCTTCGGGGAAACCCTTAGCAATCAGCCCCAGCATTTT. As protein: CASSFGETLSNQPQHF.

The table lists this clonotype with many counts. The J gene is TRBJ1-4, the V gene TRBV27; D ambiguous. V was shortened by 6 bases and J by 0 bases, with 14 bases between the two germline ends. In germline, CDR1 is MNHEY, CDR2 SMNVEV (reference sequence). The CDR3 is 16 amino acids. CDR3 in DNA: TGTGCCAGCAGCCTATGGGTTGGATCAACTAATGAAAAACTGTTTTTT. It encodes CASSLWVGSTNEKLFF.

The chain links TRBV7-9 to TRBJ2-7; D may be TRBD1 (5 bases). Germline lookup yields CDR1 SEHNR and CDR2 FQNEAQ (reference sequence). The CDR3 is 15 amino acids. V was pared by 1 base and J by 5 bases, with 15 bases between. The CDR3 loop is CASSLVGTGIHEQYF. The CDR3 coding sequence is TGTGCCAGCAGCTTAGTAGGTACAGGCATCCACGAGCAGTACTTC.

This clonotype has at least ten counts. The chain links TRBV27 to TRBJ2-3, with D maybe TRBD2 (6 bases). The V end was cut by 3 bases, the J end by 1 base, with 17 bases between. The germline gives CDR1 MNHEY, CDR2 SMNVEV (reference sequence). This CDR3 region has 17 residues. CDR3 DNA: TGTGCCAGCAGTTTTCTCCCCGGGACTCGTGGCACAGATACGCAGTATTTT. Translation: CASSFLPGTRGTDTQYF.

This clonotype was seen at least ten times. Since no conserved phenylalanine or tryptophan closes the CDR3, a read error is the likely cause. The DNA is omitted, as the CDR3 cannot be located on it reliably, and the CDR3 follows TCRdb's listing. This sequence joins TRBV7-9 and TRBJ2-5; the table's D call, TRBD1, has no DNA check behind it. Germline CDR1 SEHNR, CDR2 FQNEAQ (reference sequence). Termini included, the CDR3 measures 12 amino acids. This CDR3 is CASSFQTGTILL.

This clonotype came up many times. The chain recombines TRBV11-2 with TRBJ1-6; no definite D call. Germline-derived CDR1 and CDR2 are SGHAT and FQNNGV. The V gene lost 1 base and the J gene lost 8 bases, with 21 bases spanning the gap. This CDR3 contains 18 residues. The CDR3 DNA is TGTGCCAGCAGCTTAGTCCCATACTATGACCTATTGTATTCACCCCTCCACTTT. Amino acids: CASSLVPYYDLLYSPLHF.

This sequence joins TRBV3-1 and TRBJ2-1, with D tentatively TRBD1 (8 bases). Between the trimmed V and J ends, which lost 4 bases and 3 bases, there was a span of 13 bases. Germline loops: CDR1 LGHDT, CDR2 YNNKEL (reference sequence). The CDR3 is 15 amino acids. The CDR3 nucleotides read TGTGCCAGCAGCCGAAACAGGGGGGGCTACAATGAGCAGTTCTTC. Its protein is CASSRNRGGYNEQFF.

This clonotype has at least ten counts. The V gene is TRBV5-1, the J gene TRBJ2-1; TRBD2 is a possible D gene (7 bases). V was shortened by 4 bases and J by 1 base, with 12 bases between the two germline ends. This CDR3 is built from 15 residues. Germline-derived CDR1 and CDR2 are SGHRS and YFSETQ. The CDR3 DNA follows: TGCGCCAGCAGCGAGGGGGGAGGGTCCTACAATGAGCAGTTCTTC. Its translation is CASSEGGGSYNEQFF.

This clonotype appeared a few times. This chain joins TRBV24-1 and TRBJ2-1, with D perhaps matching TRBD1 (5 bases). Trimming stripped 1 base from V and 10 bases from J, with 13 bases between. This CDR3 spans 14 amino acids. Germline loops: CDR1 KGHDR, CDR2 SFDVKD. CDR3 in amino acids: CATSDFQGSQEQFF. CDR3 coding DNA: TGTGCCACCAGTGATTTCCAGGGTTCGCAGGAGCAGTTCTTC.

This clonotype was seen a few times. Its ends do not fully match the called genes, so a read error is possible. The chain uses TRBV7-7 and TRBJ2-1; 7 nucleotides agree with TRBD2. The CDR3 is made up of 15 amino acids. The germline V gene encodes CDR1 SSHAT and CDR2 FNYEAQ (reference sequence). The CDR3 spells CASSLDRGSSSEQFF. As DNA, the CDR3 is TGTGCTAGCAGCTTAGATCGCGGGAGTAGTAGTGAGCAGTTCTTC. The complete variable domain, with remaining parts taken from reference TRBV7-7 and TRBJ2-1, reads GAGVSQSPRYKVTKRGQDVTLRCDPISSHATLYWYQQALGQGPEFLTYFNYEAQPDKSGLPSDRFSAERPEGSISTLTIQRTEQRDSAMYRCASSLDRGSSSEQFFGPGTRLTVL.

This clonotype was recorded many times. V and J are TRBV29-1 and TRBJ2-7; 8 nucleotides agree with TRBD1. The V and J ends lost 1 base and 3 bases, in that order; junction bases with no gene match: 11. The CDR3 sequence is 16 residues long. Germline V gene data show CDR1 as SQVTM and CDR2 as ANQGSEA. CDR3 region: CSVEGGHTGGYYEQYF. CDR3 in DNA: TGCAGCGTTGAAGGCGGGCACACAGGGGGGTACTACGAGCAGTACTTC.

The chain couples TRBV7-8 to TRBJ2-3; 7 bases align to TRBD2. Germline CDR1 and CDR2: SGHVS and FQNEAQ. The CDR3 consists of 16 residues. V shed 1 base, J shed 0 bases, and the junction held 4 bases outside the gene matches. As DNA, the CDR3 is TGTGCCAGCAGCTTAGACGGGGGGACTAGCACAGATACGCAGTATTTT. This translates into CASSLDGGTSTDTQYF.

This clonotype occurred a few times. The chain combines TRBV27 with TRBJ2-7; TRBD1 agrees at 7 bases. Germline CDR1 reads MNHEY; CDR2 reads SMNVEV (reference sequence). Germline trimming cut 8 bases from V and 2 bases from J; bases unmatched to any gene: 6. This CDR3 is 13 amino acids long. The CDR3: CASGRQGPYEQYF. The CDR3 DNA reads as TGTGCCAGCGGGCGACAGGGTCCCTACGAGCAGTACTTC.

This clonotype was seen a few times. The chain combines TRBV27 with TRBJ2-6; the D gene is possibly TRBD2 (5 bases). This CDR3 is built from 21 residues. V lost 0 bases and J 1 base, leaving 22 bases between the germline ends. Germline loops: CDR1 MNHEY, CDR2 SMNVEV (reference sequence). CDR3 residues: CASSLSLLLLIGKSGANVLTF. In DNA, the CDR3 is TGTGCCAGCAGTTTATCGCTCCTCCTCCTCATCGGGAAATCTGGGGCCAACGTCCTGACTTTC.

This clonotype was counted a few times. CDR3 DNA: TGCGCCAGCCACCCATCAACAGGGGGTATAAACACTGAAGCTTTCTTT. Amino acid sequence: CASHPSTGGINTEAFF. The rearrangement links TRBV5-1 to TRBJ1-1, with 8 bases identical to TRBD1. Germline V CDR1 and CDR2: SGHRS, YFSETQ. The J segment lost 2 bases and the V segment lost 7 bases, leaving 13 bases of the junction unmatched. The CDR3 length is 16 residues.